A selection of T cell receptor beta chains follows, all from one sample in a study of blood T cell repertoires in COVID-19. The table came from immunoSEQ multiplex PCR; TCRdb's copy has only in-frame clones and leaves some out. The table has just over 350,000 clones, around 88% seen once. The sample consisted of peripheral blood. The receptors originated from a woman in her fifties or sixties with COVID-19, enrolled during active disease. The CDR3 runs from the conserved cysteine through the conserved F or W. Fields, in order: V gene, clone size, CDR3 length, J gene, D gene, CDR3 DNA, CDR3 protein. A D gene is named only where the DNA matches it firmly. Only some rows state a clone size, as once, few, many or a class for expanded clones.

>TRBV6-1|many|14|TRBJ2-5|.
TGTGCCAGCAGTGAAGCGCAGGGTGAAGAGACCCAGTACTTC
CASSEAQGEETQYF
>TRBV7-3|.|14|TRBJ2-7|.
TGTGCCAGCAGCTTAATGCCGGGGGCCTACGAGCAGTACTTC
CASSLMPGAYEQYF
>TRBV5-1|.|14|TRBJ2-5|TRBD2
TGCGCCAGCAGCAGCGGGGGGGCCCAAGAGACCCAGTACTTC
CASSSGGAQETQYF
>TRBV6-5|.|15|TRBJ2-7|TRBD1
TGTGCCAGCAGGGCCACTAACAGGGGATCCTACGAGCAGTACTTC
CASRATNRGSYEQYF
>TRBV6-6|.|14|TRBJ1-1|.
TGTGCCAGCAGTTACCGTTCAGGGAACACTGAAGCTTTCTTT
CASSYRSGNTEAFF
>TRBV19|.|14|TRBJ1-5|.
TGTGCCAGTAGCCGGGGAGGGTGGAATCAGCCCCAGCATTTT
CASSRGGWNQPQHF
>TRBV11-3|.|15|TRBJ1-6|.
TGTGCCAGCAGCTTAGCGGGGGAATATAATTCACCCCTCCACTTT
CASSLAGEYNSPLHF
>TRBV7-9|.|16|TRBJ1-2|TRBD1
TGTGCCAGCAGCTTCAGTGGACAGGGGGACTTCTATGGCTACACCTTC
CASSFSGQGDFYGYTF
>TRBV7-9|.|16|TRBJ1-2|TRBD1
TGTGCCAGCAGCTTGTGGGAGACAGGGAAGGACTATGGCTACACCTTC
CASSLWETGKDYGYTF
>TRBV11-2|.|16|TRBJ2-1|TRBD2
TGTGCCAGCAGCTCCAGTAGCGGGGTAACCTACAATGAGCAGTTCTTC
CASSSSSGVTYNEQFF
>TRBV30|.|14|TRBJ1-5|TRBD1
TGTGCCTGGAGTGCCGGGACAGGCAATCAGCCCCAGCATTTT
CAWSAGTGNQPQHF
>TRBV5-6|.|16|TRBJ2-5|TRBD2
TGTGCCAGCAGCTTGATCCGGGGGGGGACCCAAGAGACCCAGTACTTC
CASSLIRGGTQETQYF
>TRBV2|.|12|TRBJ2-5|TRBD1
TGTGCCGGAAGACAGGGCCAAGAGACCCAGTACTTC
CAGRQGQETQYF
>TRBV19|.|18|TRBJ2-1|TRBD2
TGTGCCAGTAGTATGGGACTAGCGGGGGGGAGGTGGTACAATGAGCAGTTCTTC
CASSMGLAGGRWYNEQFF
>TRBV7-3|.|13|TRBJ1-1|.
TGTGCCAGCAGCACCGCGGGGGAGGCTGAAGCTTTCTTT
CASSTAGEAEAFF
>TRBV9|.|15|TRBJ2-2|TRBD1
TGTGCCAGCAGCGTACCGGCAGGGGGCACCGGGGAGCTGTTTTTT
CASSVPAGGTGELFF
>TRBV5-4|once|16|TRBJ2-1|TRBD2
TGTGCCAGCAGCTCTGATAGCGGGGGTAGGATGTATGAGCAGTTCTTC
CASSSDSGGRMYEQFF
>TRBV2|.|15|TRBJ2-7|.
TGTGCCATTGATCCCCCCGCAGGGCTTGGCTACGAGCAGTACTTC
CAIDPPAGLGYEQYF
>TRBV5-1|.|17|TRBJ2-5|TRBD2
TGCGCCAGCAGTAGGTGGGCTAGCGGGGGGCTCCAAGAGACCCAGTACTTC
CASSRWASGGLQETQYF
>TRBV10-3|.|14|TRBJ2-1|TRBD2
TGTGCCATCAGTGCAGCGGGGGGGTCGAATGAGCAGTTCTTC
CAISAAGGSNEQFF
>TRBV30|.|14|TRBJ2-3|.
TGTGCCTGGAGACTGCGGCAGCGGAAAGATACGCAGTATTTT
CAWRLRQRKDTQYF
>TRBV6-6|.|15|TRBJ1-1|TRBD1
TGTGCCAGCAGTCTACCGACAGGGGATCCCTCAGAAGCTTTCTTT
CASSLPTGDPSEAFF
>TRBV27|.|15|TRBJ2-1|.
TGTGCCAGCAGTTTACGGTCTAGCTCCTACAATGAGCAGTTCTTC
CASSLRSSSYNEQFF
>TRBV6-1|.|17|TRBJ1-5|TRBD1
TGTGCCAGCAGTGGACGACAGGGGGTAACGAGCAATCAGCCCCAGCATTTT
CASSGRQGVTSNQPQHF
>TRBV3-1/TRBV3-2|.|14|TRBJ2-4|.
TGTGCCAGCAGCCAGATGCCCGGAGGGGACATTCAGTACTTC
CASSQMPGGDIQYF
>TRBV7-3|.|13|TRBJ2-5|.
TGTGCCAGCGGGTCCAACGCAGGAGAGACCCAGTACTTC
CASGSNAGETQYF
>TRBV18|few|17|TRBJ1-5|TRBD1
TGTGCCAGCTCACCAGCCCCAAGAGGGGGCGGCAATCAGCCCCAGCATTTT
CASSPAPRGGGNQPQHF
>TRBV6-5|few|14|TRBJ1-1|.
TGTGCCAGCAGTTCCTACAGTGGGAACACTGAAGCTTTCTTT
CASSSYSGNTEAFF
>TRBV5-1|.|17|TRBJ2-7|.
TGCGCCAGCAGCTTCAAGGCCGGGGGACAGCCCTCCTACGAGCAGTACTTC
CASSFKAGGQPSYEQYF
>TRBV3-1/TRBV3-2|.|12|TRBJ2-7|.
TGTGCCAGCAGCCCCACAGGTTACGAGCAGTACTTC
CASSPTGYEQYF
>TRBV4-1|once|18|TRBJ2-1|.
TGCGCCAGCAGCCAAGCAAAACTAATTGGGTACTCCTACAATGAGCAGTTCTTC
CASSQAKLIGYSYNEQFF
>TRBV10-3|.|15|TRBJ1-3|TRBD1
TGTGCCATCAGCACACCCCGGGACAGGGCAAACACCATATATTTT
CAISTPRDRANTIYF
>TRBV7-9|.|18|TRBJ2-7|.
TGTGCCAGCAGCCTCAACTTAGAGCCCCGAGGGGGATGGTACGAGCAGTACTTC
CASSLNLEPRGGWYEQYF
>TRBV6-4|.|15|TRBJ2-7|TRBD1
TGTGCCAGCAGTCCGGACAGGGGGCTGGTTTACGAGCAGTACTTC
CASSPDRGLVYEQYF
>TRBV19|once|14|TRBJ2-1|TRBD2
TGTGCCAGTTCACTAGCGGGGGGGCACAATGAGCAGTTCTTC
CASSLAGGHNEQFF
>TRBV30|.|13|TRBJ1-2|.
TGTGCCTGGAGTAGGGGGACGGTGGATGGCTACACCTTC
CAWSRGTVDGYTF
>TRBV7-9|.|13|TRBJ1-6|.
TGTGCCAGCAGCTTAGGTGCGGGTGTGGCCCTCCACTTT
CASSLGAGVALHF
>TRBV18|.|19|TRBJ2-5|.
TGTGCCAGCTCACTATCTAGCGTTTGGGGCAGACCAATCCAAGAGACCCAGTACTTC
CASSLSSVWGRPIQETQYF
>TRBV7-2|.|14|TRBJ2-7|.
TGTGCCAGCAAAGACTCGCGGGGTTTCTACGAGCAGTACTTC
CASKDSRGFYEQYF
>TRBV5-1|.|13|TRBJ1-1|.
TGCGCCAGCAGCTTAGCAGGGTTCACTGAAGCTTTCTTT
CASSLAGFTEAFF
>TRBV2|.|15|TRBJ2-2|TRBD2
TGTGCCAGCAGTGGAAAGGGGAGGGACACCGGGGAGCTGTTTTTT
CASSGKGRDTGELFF